A single sample gave rise to the 2 T cell receptor beta chains below, sequenced in a study of T cells in Graves' hyperthyroidism and ophthalmopathy. From RNA transcripts, TCR beta CDR3 regions were amplified. Primed by the HTBI set, a first-round RT-PCR was run on the TCR CDR3. MiXCR, applied by TCRdb to the multiplex PCR reads, yields one record per CDR3 protein. The profile covers around 660,000 distinct CDR3 sequences, with about 45% appearing a single time and about 7.2% taken by the ten largest. Material: peripheral blood or thyroid tissue (not recorded which). The receptors come from an adult man with Graves' disease, either hyperthyroidism or ophthalmopathy (not recorded which).

The chain has TRBV19 and TRBJ2-5, with 7 bases that match TRBD2. Germline-derived CDR1 and CDR2 are LNHDA and SQIVND (reference sequence). The V segment lost 5 bases and the J segment 5 bases; nucleotides outside the gene matches: 2. The CDR3 loop spans 12 amino acids. CDR3 protein: CASSRGVETQYF. The CDR3 DNA reads TGTGCCAGTAGTCGGGGGGTGGAGACCCAGTACTTC. Filled out from reference TRBV19 and TRBJ2-5, the complete variable domain reads DGGITQSPKYLFRKEGQNVTLSCEQNLNHDAMYWYRQDPGQGLRLIYYSQIVNDFQKGDIAEGYSVSREKKESFPLTVTSAQKNPTAFYLCASSRGVETQYFGPGTRLLVL.

CDR3 loop: CASSALAGRNTGELFF. CDR3 sequence (DNA): TGTGCCAGCAGCGCACTAGCGGGGAGGAACACCGGGGAGCTGTTTTTT. V is TRBV9 and J is TRBJ2-2; 10 bases fit TRBD2. The CDR3 extends over 16 amino acids. The germline CDR1 and CDR2 sequences are SGDLS and YYNGEE. The J segment lost 1 base and the V segment lost 3 bases, leaving 3 bases of the junction unmatched.